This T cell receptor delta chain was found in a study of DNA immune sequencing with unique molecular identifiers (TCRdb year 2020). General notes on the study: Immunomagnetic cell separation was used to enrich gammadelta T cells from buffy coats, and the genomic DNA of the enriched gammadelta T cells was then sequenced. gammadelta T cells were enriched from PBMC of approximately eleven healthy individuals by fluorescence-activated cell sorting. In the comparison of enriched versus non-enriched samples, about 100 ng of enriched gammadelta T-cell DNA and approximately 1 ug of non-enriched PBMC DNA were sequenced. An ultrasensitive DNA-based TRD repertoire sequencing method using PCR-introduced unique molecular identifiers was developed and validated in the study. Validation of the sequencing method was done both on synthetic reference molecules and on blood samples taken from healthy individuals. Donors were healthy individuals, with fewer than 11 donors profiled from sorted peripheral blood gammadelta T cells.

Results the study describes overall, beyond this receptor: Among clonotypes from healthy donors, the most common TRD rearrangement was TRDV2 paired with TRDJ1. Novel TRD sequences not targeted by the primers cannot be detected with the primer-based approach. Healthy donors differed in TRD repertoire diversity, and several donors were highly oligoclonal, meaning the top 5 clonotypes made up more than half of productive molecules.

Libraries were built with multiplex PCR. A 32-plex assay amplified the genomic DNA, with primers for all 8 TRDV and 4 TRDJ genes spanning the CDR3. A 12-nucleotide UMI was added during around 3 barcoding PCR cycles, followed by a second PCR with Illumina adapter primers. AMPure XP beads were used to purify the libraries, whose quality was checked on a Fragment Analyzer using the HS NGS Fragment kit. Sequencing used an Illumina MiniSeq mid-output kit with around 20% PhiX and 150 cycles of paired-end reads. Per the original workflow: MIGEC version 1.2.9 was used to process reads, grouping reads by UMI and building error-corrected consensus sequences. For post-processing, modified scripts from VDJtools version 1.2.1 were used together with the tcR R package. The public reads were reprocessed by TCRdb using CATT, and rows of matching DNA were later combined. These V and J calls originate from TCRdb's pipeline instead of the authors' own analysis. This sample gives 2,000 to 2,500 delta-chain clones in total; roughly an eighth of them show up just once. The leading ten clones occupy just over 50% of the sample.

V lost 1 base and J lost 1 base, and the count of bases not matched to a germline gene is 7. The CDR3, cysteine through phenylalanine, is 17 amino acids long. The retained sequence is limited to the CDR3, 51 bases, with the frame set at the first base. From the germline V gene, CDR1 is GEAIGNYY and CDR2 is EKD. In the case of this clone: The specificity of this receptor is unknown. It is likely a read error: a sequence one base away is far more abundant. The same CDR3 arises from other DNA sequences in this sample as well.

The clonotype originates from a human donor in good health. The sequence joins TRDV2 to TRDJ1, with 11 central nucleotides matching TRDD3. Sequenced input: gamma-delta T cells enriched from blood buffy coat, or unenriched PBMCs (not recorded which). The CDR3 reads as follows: CACDTVGGYASTDKLIF. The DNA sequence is TGTGCCTGTGACACTGTTGGGGGATACGCCTCCACCGATAAACTCATCTTT.